This T cell receptor beta chain was obtained from a study of low-dose radiotherapy and immunotherapy resistance in tumors. Overall study: Intravenous ipilimumab 1 mg/kg every six weeks was given with nivolumab 240 mg every two weeks.

CDR1 is SGDLS, CDR2 YYNGEE, per germline. After removal of 4 bases from V and 9 bases from J, the junction contained 9 bases not matched to a gene. This CDR3 comprises 15 residues. TRAV- and TRBV-specific primers, spanning alpha and beta chains, primed first-strand cDNA. The authors ran roughly 20 PCR cycles to amplify TCRs with a constant-region primer and V-primer adapter. TCRdb re-derived calls from the reads in MiXCR, one entry per CDR3 protein. The table lists thousands of distinct CDR3 sequences, approximately 53% of them singletons. The TCR sequence derives from a human donor with advanced metastatic prostate, ovarian, gallbladder or colorectal cancer (not recorded which). This table probably holds off-target reads from a library built for another chain. V and J are TRBV9 and TRBJ1-6; 8 positions agree with TRBD1. The CDR3: CASSPGQGFSSPLHF. As DNA, the CDR3 is TGTGCCAGCAGCCCAGGACAGGGTTTCAGTTCACCCCTCCACTTT.